Included here is one TCR beta chain sequence, with context. Germline CDR1 and CDR2: KGHSH and LQKENI. CDR3 length: 16 residues. Germline trimming cut 4 bases from V and 2 bases from J; bases unmatched to any gene: 4. Profiled with immunoSEQ multiplex PCR; TCRdb holds only in-frame clones, not every one. The table lists 98,000 or so clones, approximately 70% of them singletons, with roughly 22% in the top ten. This sample is part of a study of shared clonotypes between healthy human individuals. The sequence derives from a woman between 25 and 40 years old in good health. The sample comprised memory CD8+ T cells sorted from blood. Sample subset: CD45RO+ cells pooled with CCR7-negative TemRA cells. V and J are TRBV18 and TRBJ2-1; 11 nucleotides line up with TRBD2. The CDR3 spells CASSLPGLAAYNEQFF. In nucleotides, the CDR3 is TGTGCCAGCTCACTTCCGGGACTAGCGGCCTACAATGAGCAGTTCTTC.